This T cell receptor beta chain comes out of a study of blood T cell repertoires in COVID-19. Study context: From T cells, B-cell-depleted T cells, or PBMCs came the material, which was cDNA or gDNA.

Under the authors' procedure: From reference gene primer amplification, estimates of nucleated cell counts were derived. Some clones are missing from TCRdb's copy, which holds only in-frame ones; the method was immunoSEQ multiplex PCR. The V and J calls and clone size come from that table; D and trimming were worked out from the DNA. The data show a few hundred thousand clones, 85% to 90% seen once. The V end lost 9 bases, the J end lost 8 bases, and 17 bases lay between the germline ends. The length of the CDR3 is 13 residues. The V gene's germline CDR1 is LNHDA and CDR2 SQIVND (reference sequence). Participant age was roughly 18 to 100 years, and participants resided in roughly 25 US areas.

V is TRBV19 and J is TRBJ1-3, with TRBD1 as a possible D gene (5 bases). The sequencing input was PBMCs or T cells enriched from blood (not recorded which). This TCR was sampled from a woman under 30 with acute COVID-19. The CDR3 DNA follows: TGTGCCAGCAGGAGGGGTGGTATTCACACCATATATTTT. Its translation: CASRRGGIHTIYF.